This T cell receptor beta chain was sequenced during a study of somatic mutations in cytotoxic T cells in rheumatoid arthritis. This clone was observed a few times. V gave up 0 bases and J gave up 3 bases; unmatched junction bases: 3. The CDR3 runs 15 residues. Germline V gene sequence: CDR1 MGHRA, CDR2 YSYEKL. Sequencing was performed with immunoSEQ multiplex PCR; in TCRdb, only in-frame clones are kept and a portion is missing. The sample includes under 20,000 clones, about four fifths of them seen just once. The TCR sequence derives from an adult with rheumatoid arthritis. The sequenced sample consisted of CD8+ T cells sorted from blood. The rearrangement links TRBV4-1 to TRBJ2-7, with 9 bases matching TRBD2. CDR3 region: CASSQEAGGFYEQYF. DNA of the CDR3: TGCGCCAGCAGCCAAGAAGCGGGAGGTTTCTACGAGCAGTACTTC.